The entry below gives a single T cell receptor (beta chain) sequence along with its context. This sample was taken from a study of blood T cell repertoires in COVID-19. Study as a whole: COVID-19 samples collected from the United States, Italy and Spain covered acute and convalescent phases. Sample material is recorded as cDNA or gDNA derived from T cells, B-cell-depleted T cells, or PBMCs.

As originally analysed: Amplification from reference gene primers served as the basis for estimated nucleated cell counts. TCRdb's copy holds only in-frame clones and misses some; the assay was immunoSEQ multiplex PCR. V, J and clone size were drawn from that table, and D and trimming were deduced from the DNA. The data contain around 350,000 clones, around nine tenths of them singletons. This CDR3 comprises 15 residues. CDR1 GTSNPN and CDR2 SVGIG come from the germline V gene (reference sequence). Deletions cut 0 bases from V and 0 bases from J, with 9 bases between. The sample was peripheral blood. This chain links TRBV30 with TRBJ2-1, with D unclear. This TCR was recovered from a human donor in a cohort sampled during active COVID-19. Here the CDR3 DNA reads TGTGCCTGGAGTGTAAAGTTGAGCTCCTACAATGAGCAGTTCTTC. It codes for CAWSVKLSSYNEQFF. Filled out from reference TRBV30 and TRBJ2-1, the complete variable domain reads SQTIHQWPATLVQPVGSPLSLECTVEGTSNPNLYWYRQAAGRGLQLLFYSVGIGQISSEVPQNLSASRPQDRQFILSSKKLLLSDSGFYLCAWSVKLSSYNEQFFGPGTRLTVL.